What follows are 6 T cell receptor beta chains derived from one specimen sequenced in a study of metastatic and nonmetastatic thyroid tumors. TCRdb re-analyzed the PCR reads using MiXCR. The sample records tens of thousands of clones, roughly 30% being singletons. Thyroid surgery was preceded by no treatment in any patient. Material: tumor tissue. These receptor sequences come from a male donor with papillary thyroid cancer or a benign thyroid nodule (not recorded which). Some clones in this sample may be carry-over from other donors' samples.

This clone came up a few times. This sequence joins TRBV6-4 and TRBJ1-3; TRBD1 is a possible D gene (5 bases). The V gene lost 0 bases and the J gene lost 0 bases, with 15 bases spanning the gap. The germline V gene encodes CDR1 MRHNA and CDR2 SNTAGT. CDR3 length: 18 residues. In DNA form, the CDR3 reads TGTGCCAGCAGTGACTCGAAGAGGGGTATGAGCTCTGGAAACACCATATATTTT. This codes for CASSDSKRGMSSGNTIYF.

This clone was seen more than once but under ten times. It may be a read error: a sequence one base away is much more abundant. The chain combines TRBV2 with TRBJ2-6; perhaps TRBD1 as D (6 bases). With 0 bases removed from V and 5 bases from J, the gap between germline ends came to 11 bases. The length of the CDR3 is 16 residues. Germline assignment: CDR1 SNHLY and CDR2 FYNNEI. The chain's CDR3 is CASSEAGGVWANVLTF. The CDR3 nucleotides are TGTGCCAGCAGTGAAGCTGGGGGCGTCTGGGCCAACGTCCTGACTTTC.

The rearrangement links TRBV6-1 to TRBJ1-1, with 7 nucleotides matching TRBD1. V trimming: 6 bases; J trimming: 1 base; junction bases outside the gene matches: 5. CDR1 is MNHNS and CDR2 is SASEGT in the germline V gene. The CDR3 sequence is 14 residues long. This CDR3 is CASSVGQSNTEAFF. CDR3 DNA: TGTGCCAGCAGCGTGGGACAGTCGAACACTGAAGCTTTCTTT.

The chain links TRBV5-1 to TRBJ2-1; 14 nucleotides match TRBD2. The CDR3 length is 18 residues. Germline V gene lookup returns CDR1 SGHRS and CDR2 YFSETQ. V lost 0 bases and J lost 7; bases outside the gene matches: 9. CDR3: CASSLAVTSGRVGNEQFF. In nucleotides, the CDR3 is TGCGCCAGCAGCTTGGCCGTGACTAGCGGGAGGGTCGGGAATGAGCAGTTCTTC.

Ten or more counts support this clone. This chain links TRBV7-2 with TRBJ1-2; 7 nucleotides agree with TRBD1. Trimming took 2 bases from V and 8 from J; bases not matched to a gene: 11. The CDR3 totals 15 residues. The germline CDR1 and CDR2 sequences are SGHTA and FQGNSA. DNA for the CDR3: TGTGCCAGCAGCTTAAGGCAGGGGGGACGAGAGGGCTACACCTTC. This translates into CASSLRQGGREGYTF.

V gene TRBV6-4 combines with J gene TRBJ1-2; 8 bases line up with TRBD1. The V segment lost 11 bases and the J segment 2 bases; nucleotides outside the gene matches: 16. The CDR3 has 16 amino acids. In germline, CDR1 is MRHNA, CDR2 SNTAGT. CDR3 protein: CAGTELRRDRNYGYTF. The DNA of the CDR3 is TGTGCCGGCACAGAGTTAAGACGGGACAGGAACTATGGCTACACCTTC.